A selection of T cell receptor beta chains follows, all from one sample in a study of T cells in localized non-small cell lung cancer. Only in-frame clones appear in the TCRdb table, and some are missing; sequencing was by immunoSEQ multiplex PCR. The sample lists 20,000 to 30,000 clones, 75% to 90% occurring once. The source was peripheral blood, collected before any cancer treatment. Every receptor here comes from a female donor over 55 with stage I lung adenocarcinoma. The CDR3 runs from the conserved cysteine through the conserved F or W. The order of the fields is J gene, V gene, clone size, CDR3 protein. The size field is filled for only some rows; it gives once, few, many or a size class.

TRBJ1-4,TRBV5-5,NA,CASSLYDRNEKLFF
TRBJ1-5,TRBV19,NA,CASSRRRVQPQHF
TRBJ1-2,TRBV9,NA,CASSVEERNYGYTF
TRBJ2-1,TRBV7-8,NA,CASSFEGYNEQFF
TRBJ2-1,TRBV6-5,NA,CASRGDLRNEQFF
TRBJ2-3,TRBV7-3,NA,CASSPGLSTDTQYF
TRBJ1-3,TRBV10-3,few,CAISESPSGNTIYF
TRBJ2-7,TRBV11-1,NA,CASRGSGTLAYEQYF
TRBJ2-3,TRBV5-1,NA,CASSLGASGDTDTQYF
TRBJ1-1,TRBV9,NA,CASSRESTEAFF
TRBJ1-3,TRBV5-1,NA,CASSLDGNTIYF
TRBJ1-5,TRBV5-1,NA,CASSLGQGQPQHF
TRBJ1-3,TRBV27,NA,CASSLFGSSGNTIYF
TRBJ2-2,TRBV5-1,NA,CASSRTASNTGELFF
TRBJ2-1,TRBV7-2,NA,CASSRGLAGVGEQFF
TRBJ2-4,TRBV5-4,NA,CASSLDWGPGAKNIQYF
TRBJ2-5,TRBV7-3,once,CASSPSAGSSETQYF
TRBJ1-4,TRBV6-5,NA,CASSYSTGVSEKLFF
TRBJ1-2,TRBV18,NA,CASSPLGQARGGYTF
TRBJ2-7,TRBV6-1,NA,CASSEAGGRVRDEQYF
TRBJ1-5,TRBV28,NA,CASSYTGGRNQPQHF
TRBJ2-3,TRBV5-1,NA,CASSLADTQYF
TRBJ1-1,TRBV6-5,NA,CASSRQGAEAFF
TRBJ1-2,TRBV19,NA,CASTRERGTLGYTF
TRBJ2-6,TRBV28,once,CASSLVGTEANVLTF
TRBJ1-5,TRBV6-6,NA,CASSKGTPGNQPQHF
TRBJ1-1,TRBV6-5,NA,CASSTTGGTEAFF
TRBJ2-7,TRBV19,NA,CASSVPGTVEQYF
TRBJ1-4,TRBV7-9,once,CASSRQGINGEKLFF
TRBJ2-5,TRBV11-3,NA,CASSSRRRETQYF
TRBJ2-1,TRBV7-2,NA,CASRRDRESYNEQFF
TRBJ1-2,TRBV6-1,NA,CASSGGQAGGYGYTF
TRBJ2-1,TRBV27,NA,CASSPGDLGYKNEQFF
TRBJ1-1,TRBV21-1,NA,CASSREGQNHLNTEAFF
TRBJ1-3,TRBV18,NA,CASSSGTGESGNTIYF
TRBJ2-7,TRBV28,NA,CASRSSPASYEQYF
TRBJ2-2,TRBV27,NA,CASGGTNTGELFF
TRBJ2-7,TRBV11-1,NA,CASSSRPGTGGEYEQYF
TRBJ2-5,TRBV29-1,NA,CSVEEETQYF
TRBJ2-1,TRBV6-1,NA,CASGLGSGTNEQFF
TRBJ2-3,TRBV7-3,NA,CASSSTGLAGGGDTQYF
TRBJ1-1,TRBV19,NA,CASSRQGAPEAFF
TRBJ1-1,TRBV2,NA,CASSEYVGTPRDTEAFF
TRBJ2-5,TRBV6-6,NA,CASSYQLASPETQYF
TRBJ2-5,TRBV5-1,once,CASSLMLLETQYF
TRBJ2-1,TRBV11-2,NA,CASSLSPGTDNEQFF
TRBJ1-1,TRBV6-5,once,CASVSRTLNTEAFF
TRBJ1-5,TRBV9,NA,CASSVGSNQPQHF
TRBJ2-1,TRBV19,NA,CASSLDTSGNYNEQFF
TRBJ2-4,TRBV15,once,CATSRDKSGTSLAKNIQYF
TRBJ1-2,TRBV11-1,NA,CASSQPTGPGGYGYTF
TRBJ2-3,TRBV19,NA,CASTSGLAGGTDTQYF
TRBJ1-2,TRBV11-3,NA,CASSPGRMGGYTF
TRBJ1-2,TRBV27,NA,CASSKQQGSYGYTF
TRBJ2-4,TRBV16,NA,CASSQSTGTGGGKNIQYF
TRBJ2-7,TRBV7-9,NA,CASSQTGQGLIFYEQYF
TRBJ2-2,TRBV27,once,CASRRSGTGELFF
TRBJ2-7,TRBV5-1,NA,CASSLDREQYF
TRBJ1-2,TRBV10-3,NA,CAISESGPNYGYTF
TRBJ2-5,TRBV4-1,few,CASSQWDRVETQYF